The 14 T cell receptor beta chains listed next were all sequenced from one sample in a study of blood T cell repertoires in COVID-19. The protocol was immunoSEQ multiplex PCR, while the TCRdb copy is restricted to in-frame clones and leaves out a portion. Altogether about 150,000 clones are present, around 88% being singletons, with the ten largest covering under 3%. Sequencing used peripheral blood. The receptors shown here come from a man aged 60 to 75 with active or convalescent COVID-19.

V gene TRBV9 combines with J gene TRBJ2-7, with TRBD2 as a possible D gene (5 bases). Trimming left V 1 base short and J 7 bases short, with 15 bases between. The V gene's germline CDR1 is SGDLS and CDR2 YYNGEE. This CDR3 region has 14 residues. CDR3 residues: CASSVHPLSGEQYF. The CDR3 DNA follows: TGTGCCAGCAGCGTACATCCTCTTTCGGGGGAGCAGTACTTC. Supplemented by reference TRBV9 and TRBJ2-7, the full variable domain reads DSGVTQTPKHLITATGQRVTLRCSPRSGDLSVYWYQQSLDQGLQFLIQYYNGEERAKGNILERFSAQQFPDLHSELNLSSLELGDSALYFCASSVHPLSGEQYFGPGTRLTVT.

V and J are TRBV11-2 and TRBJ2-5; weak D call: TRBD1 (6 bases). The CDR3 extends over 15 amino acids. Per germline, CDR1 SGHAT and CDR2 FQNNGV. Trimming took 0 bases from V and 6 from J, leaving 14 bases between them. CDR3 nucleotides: TGTGCCAGCAGCTTAGAACTTTACGGGACAAAGACCCAGTACTTC. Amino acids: CASSLELYGTKTQYF.

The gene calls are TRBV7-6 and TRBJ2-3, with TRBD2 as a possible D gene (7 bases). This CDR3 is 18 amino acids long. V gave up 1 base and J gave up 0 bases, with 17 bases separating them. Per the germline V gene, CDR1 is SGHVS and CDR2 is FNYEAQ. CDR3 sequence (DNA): TGTGCCAGCAGCTTAGTGGCCGGGGGAGGGGGTAGCACAGATACGCAGTATTTT. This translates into CASSLVAGGGGSTDTQYF.

The CDR3 spells CAWIRVNTEAFF. As DNA, the CDR3 is TGTGCCTGGATTCGGGTGAACACTGAAGCTTTCTTT. J is TRBJ1-1 and V is TRBV30; D is undetermined. Germline CDR1 is GTSNPN and CDR2 is SVGIG (reference sequence). The V end was cut by 4 bases, the J end by 0 bases, with 6 bases between. The CDR3 covers 12 residues.

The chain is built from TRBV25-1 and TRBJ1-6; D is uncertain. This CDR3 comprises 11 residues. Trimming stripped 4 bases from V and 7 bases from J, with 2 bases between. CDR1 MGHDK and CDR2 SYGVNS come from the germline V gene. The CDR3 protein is CASSANSPLHF. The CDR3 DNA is TGTGCCAGCAGTGCGAATTCACCCCTCCACTTT.

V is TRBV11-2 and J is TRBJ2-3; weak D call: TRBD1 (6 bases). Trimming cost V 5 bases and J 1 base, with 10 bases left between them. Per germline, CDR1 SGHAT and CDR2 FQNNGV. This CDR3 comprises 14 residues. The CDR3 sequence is CASSPDRGTDTQYF. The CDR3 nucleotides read TGTGCCAGCAGCCCGGACAGAGGCACAGATACGCAGTATTTT.

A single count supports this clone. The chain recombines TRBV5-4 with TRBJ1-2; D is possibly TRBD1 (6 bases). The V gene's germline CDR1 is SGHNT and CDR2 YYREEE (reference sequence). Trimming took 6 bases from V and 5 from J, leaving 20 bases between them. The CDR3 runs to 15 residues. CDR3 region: CASTHPGGAGYGYTF. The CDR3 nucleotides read TGTGCCAGCACCCACCCTGGGGGCGCTGGGTATGGCTACACCTTC.

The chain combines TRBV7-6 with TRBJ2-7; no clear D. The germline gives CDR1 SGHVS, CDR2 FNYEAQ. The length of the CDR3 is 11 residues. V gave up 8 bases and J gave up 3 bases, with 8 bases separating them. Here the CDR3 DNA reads TGTGCCAGCGGGCTTTACTACGAGCAGTACTTC. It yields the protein CASGLYYEQYF.

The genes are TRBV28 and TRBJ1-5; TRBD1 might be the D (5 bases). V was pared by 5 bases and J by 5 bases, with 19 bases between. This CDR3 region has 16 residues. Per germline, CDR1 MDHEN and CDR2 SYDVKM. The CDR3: CASSPLSVRVHQPQHF. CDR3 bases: TGTGCCAGCAGTCCCCTTAGTGTCAGGGTCCATCAGCCCCAGCATTTT.

The CDR3 nucleotides read TGCGCCAGCAGCCGGGGCGTTGGGGGCAACACTGAAGCTTTCTTT. Protein sequence: CASSRGVGGNTEAFF. V gene TRBV4-1 combines with J gene TRBJ1-1; D may be TRBD1 (6 bases). The germline V gene has CDR1 MGHRA and CDR2 YSYEKL. The CDR3 totals 15 residues. V was cut by 4 bases and J by 2 bases, with 14 bases left in between.

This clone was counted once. CDR3: CASSEFGEETQYF. The DNA for the CDR3 is TGTGCCAGCAGTGAGTTTGGAGAAGAGACCCAGTACTTC. The chain joins TRBV6-1 to TRBJ2-5, with D unresolved. The CDR3 runs to 13 residues. Trimming pared 3 bases from V and 3 bases from J, leaving 8 bases between. CDR1 and CDR2 from the germline V gene are MNHNS and SASEGT.

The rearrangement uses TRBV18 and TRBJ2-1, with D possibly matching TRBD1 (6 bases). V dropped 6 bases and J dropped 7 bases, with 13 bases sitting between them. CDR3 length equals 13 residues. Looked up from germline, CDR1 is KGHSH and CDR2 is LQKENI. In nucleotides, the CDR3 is TGTGCCAGCTCTCCCGCGAGGGGGAATGAGCAGTTCTTC. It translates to CASSPARGNEQFF.

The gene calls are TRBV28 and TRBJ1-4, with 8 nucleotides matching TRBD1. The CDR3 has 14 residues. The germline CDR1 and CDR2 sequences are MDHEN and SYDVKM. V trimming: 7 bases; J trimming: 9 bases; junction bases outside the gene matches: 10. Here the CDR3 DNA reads TGTGCCAGCAACCAAATAACCAGGGGGCAAAAACTGTTTTTT. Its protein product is CASNQITRGQKLFF.

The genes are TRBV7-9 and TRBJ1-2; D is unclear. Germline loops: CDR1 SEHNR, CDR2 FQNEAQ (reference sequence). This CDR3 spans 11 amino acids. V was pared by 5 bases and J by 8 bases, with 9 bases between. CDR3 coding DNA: TGTGCCAGCAGCGATAGAAGAGGCTACACCTTC. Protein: CASSDRRGYTF.